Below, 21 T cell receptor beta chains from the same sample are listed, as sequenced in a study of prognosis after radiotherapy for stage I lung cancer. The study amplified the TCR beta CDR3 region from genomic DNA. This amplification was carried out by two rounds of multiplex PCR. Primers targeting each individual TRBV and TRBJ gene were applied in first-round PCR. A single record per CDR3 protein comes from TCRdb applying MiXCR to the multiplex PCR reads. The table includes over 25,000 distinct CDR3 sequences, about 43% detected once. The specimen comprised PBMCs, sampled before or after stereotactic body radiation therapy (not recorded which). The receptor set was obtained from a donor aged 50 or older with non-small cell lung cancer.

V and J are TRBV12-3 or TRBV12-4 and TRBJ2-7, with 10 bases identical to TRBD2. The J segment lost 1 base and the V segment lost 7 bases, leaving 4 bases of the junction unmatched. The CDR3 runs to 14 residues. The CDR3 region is CASTTSGNSYEQYF. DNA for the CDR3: TGTGCCAGCACCACTAGCGGGAATTCCTACGAGCAGTACTTC.

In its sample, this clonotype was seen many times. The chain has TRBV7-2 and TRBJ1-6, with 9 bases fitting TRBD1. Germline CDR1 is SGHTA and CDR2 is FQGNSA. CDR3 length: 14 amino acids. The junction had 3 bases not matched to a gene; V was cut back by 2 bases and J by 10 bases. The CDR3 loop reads CASSLRTGDSPLHF. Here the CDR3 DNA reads TGTGCCAGCAGCTTAAGGACAGGGGACTCACCCCTCCACTTT.

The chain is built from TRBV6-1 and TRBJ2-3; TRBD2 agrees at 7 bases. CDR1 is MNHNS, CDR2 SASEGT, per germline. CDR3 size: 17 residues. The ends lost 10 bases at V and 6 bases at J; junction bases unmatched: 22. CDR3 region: CAITAGTIGRSSDTQYF. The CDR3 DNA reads TGTGCCATCACCGCGGGGACTATCGGGAGGAGCTCCGATACGCAGTATTTT.

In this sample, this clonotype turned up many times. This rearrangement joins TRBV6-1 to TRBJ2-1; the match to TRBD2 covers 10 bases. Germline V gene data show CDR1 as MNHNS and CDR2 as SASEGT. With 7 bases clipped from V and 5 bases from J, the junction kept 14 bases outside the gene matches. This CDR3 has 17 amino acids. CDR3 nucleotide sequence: TGTGCCAGCAATTCACTGCTAGCGGGAGTACGAAACAATGAGCAGTTCTTC. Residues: CASNSLLAGVRNNEQFF.

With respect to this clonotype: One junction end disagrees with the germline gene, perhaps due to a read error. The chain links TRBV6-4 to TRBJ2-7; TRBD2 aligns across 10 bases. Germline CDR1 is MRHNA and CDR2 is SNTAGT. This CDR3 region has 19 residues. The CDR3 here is CSSSDFIYLIAGGPHEQYF. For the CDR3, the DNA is TGTTCCAGCAGTGACTTCATATATCTTATAGCGGGAGGTCCCCACGAGCAGTACTTC.

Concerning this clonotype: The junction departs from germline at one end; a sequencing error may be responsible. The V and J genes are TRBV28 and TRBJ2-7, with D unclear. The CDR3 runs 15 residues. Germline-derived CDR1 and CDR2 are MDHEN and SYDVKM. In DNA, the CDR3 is TGTGCCAGCAGTTTTGGCCCGTTAAGCTCCTACGAGAAGTACTTC. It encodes CASSFGPLSSYEKYF.

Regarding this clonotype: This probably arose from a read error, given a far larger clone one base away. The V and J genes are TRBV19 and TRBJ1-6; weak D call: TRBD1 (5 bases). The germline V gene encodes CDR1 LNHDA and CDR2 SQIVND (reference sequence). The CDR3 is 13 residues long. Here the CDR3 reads CASSKRDGLVTFF. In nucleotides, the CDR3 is TGTGCCAGTAGTAAACGGGACGGTCTAGTTACTTTCTTT.

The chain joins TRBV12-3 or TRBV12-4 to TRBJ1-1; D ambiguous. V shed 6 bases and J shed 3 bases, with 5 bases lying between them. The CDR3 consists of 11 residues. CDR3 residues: CASSRYTEAFF. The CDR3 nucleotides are TGTGCCAGCAGCCGTTACACTGAAGCTTTCTTT.

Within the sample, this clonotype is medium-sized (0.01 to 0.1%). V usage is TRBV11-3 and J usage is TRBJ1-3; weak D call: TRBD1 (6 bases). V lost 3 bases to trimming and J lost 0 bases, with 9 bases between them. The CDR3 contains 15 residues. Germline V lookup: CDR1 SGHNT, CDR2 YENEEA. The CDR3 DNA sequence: TGTGCCAGCAGCTTCCGGACAGTCTCTGGAAACACCATATATTTT. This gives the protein CASSFRTVSGNTIYF.

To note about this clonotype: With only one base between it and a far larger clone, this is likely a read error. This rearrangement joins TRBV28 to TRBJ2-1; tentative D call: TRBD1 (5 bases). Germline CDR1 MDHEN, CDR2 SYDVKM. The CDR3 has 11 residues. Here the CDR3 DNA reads TGTGCCTCTGGGGCATACAATGAGCATTTCTTC. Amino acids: CASGAYNEHFF.

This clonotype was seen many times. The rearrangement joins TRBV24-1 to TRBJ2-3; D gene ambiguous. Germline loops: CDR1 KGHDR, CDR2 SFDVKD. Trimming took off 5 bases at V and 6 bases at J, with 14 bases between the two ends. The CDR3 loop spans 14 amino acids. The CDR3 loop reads CATSGSAVQDTQYF. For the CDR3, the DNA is TGTGCCACCAGTGGCTCCGCAGTTCAGGATACGCAGTATTTT.

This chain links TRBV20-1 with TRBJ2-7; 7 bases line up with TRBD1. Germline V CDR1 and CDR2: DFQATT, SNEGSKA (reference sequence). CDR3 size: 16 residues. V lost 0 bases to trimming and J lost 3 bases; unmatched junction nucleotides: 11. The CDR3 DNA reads TGCAGTGCTAGAGATCCAAACAGGGGTGCCCACTACGAGCAGTACTTC. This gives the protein CSARDPNRGAHYEQYF.

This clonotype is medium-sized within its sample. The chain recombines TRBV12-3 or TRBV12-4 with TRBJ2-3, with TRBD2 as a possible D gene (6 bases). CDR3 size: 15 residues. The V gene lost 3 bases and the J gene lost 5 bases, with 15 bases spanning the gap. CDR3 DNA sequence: TGTGCCAGCAGTTTGTGGAGGACTAAACTAGATACGCAGTATTTT. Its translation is CASSLWRTKLDTQYF.

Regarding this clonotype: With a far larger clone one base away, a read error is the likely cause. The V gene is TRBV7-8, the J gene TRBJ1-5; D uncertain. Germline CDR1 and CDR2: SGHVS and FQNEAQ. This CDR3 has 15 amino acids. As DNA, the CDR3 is TGTGCCATCAGCTTAAGAGTGAACACCAATCAGCCCCAGCATTTT. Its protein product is CAISLRVNTNQPQHF.

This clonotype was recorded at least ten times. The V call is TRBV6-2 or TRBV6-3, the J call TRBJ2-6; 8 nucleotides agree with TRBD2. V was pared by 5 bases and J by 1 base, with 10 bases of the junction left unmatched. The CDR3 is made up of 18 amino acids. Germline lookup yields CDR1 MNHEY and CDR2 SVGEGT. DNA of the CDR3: TGTGCCAGCAGTCCGCCAACTAGCGGAGTATCTGGGGCCAACGTCCTGACTTTC. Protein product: CASSPPTSGVSGANVLTF.

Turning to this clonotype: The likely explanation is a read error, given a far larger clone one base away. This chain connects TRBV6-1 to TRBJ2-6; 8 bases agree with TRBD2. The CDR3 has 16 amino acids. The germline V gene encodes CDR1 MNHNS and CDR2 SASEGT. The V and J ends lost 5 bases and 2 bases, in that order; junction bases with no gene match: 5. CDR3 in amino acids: CASSSGTRAGANVLTF. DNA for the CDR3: TGTGCCAGCAGTTCCGGGACTAGAGCTGGGGCCAACGTCCTGACTTTC.

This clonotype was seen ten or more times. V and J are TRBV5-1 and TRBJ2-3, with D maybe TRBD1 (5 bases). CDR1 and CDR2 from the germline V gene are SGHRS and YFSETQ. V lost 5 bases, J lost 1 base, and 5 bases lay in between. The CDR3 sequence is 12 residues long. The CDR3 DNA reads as TGCGCCAGCAGACAGGGCACAGATACGCAGTATTTT. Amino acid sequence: CASRQGTDTQYF.

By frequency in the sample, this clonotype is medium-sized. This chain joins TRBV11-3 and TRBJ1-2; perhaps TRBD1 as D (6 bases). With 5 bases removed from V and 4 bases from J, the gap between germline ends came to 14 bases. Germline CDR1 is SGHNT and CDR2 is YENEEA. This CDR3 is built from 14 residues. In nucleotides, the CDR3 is TGTGCCAGCAGCCAGGGGCAGTGGGGCTATGGCTACACCTTC. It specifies CASSQGQWGYGYTF. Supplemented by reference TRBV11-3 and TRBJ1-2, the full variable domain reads EAGVVQSPRYKIIEKKQPVAFWCNPISGHNTLYWYLQNLGQGPELLIRYENEEAVDDSQLPKDRFSAERLKGVDSTLKIQPAELGDSAVYLCASSQGQWGYGYTFGSGTRLTVV.

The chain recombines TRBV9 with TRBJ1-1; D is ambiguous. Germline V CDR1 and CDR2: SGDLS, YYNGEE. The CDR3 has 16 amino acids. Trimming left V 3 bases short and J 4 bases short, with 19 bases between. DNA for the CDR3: TGTGCCAGCAGCGCATTCGGGTCCCTCGGCGTCACTGAAGCTTTCTTT. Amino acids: CASSAFGSLGVTEAFF.

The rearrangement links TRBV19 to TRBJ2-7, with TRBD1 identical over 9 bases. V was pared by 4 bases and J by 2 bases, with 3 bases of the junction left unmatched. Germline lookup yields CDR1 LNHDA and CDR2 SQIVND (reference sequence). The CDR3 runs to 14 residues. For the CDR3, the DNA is TGTGCCAGTAGTAACCGGGACAGGGCCTACGAGCAGTACTTC. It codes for CASSNRDRAYEQYF.

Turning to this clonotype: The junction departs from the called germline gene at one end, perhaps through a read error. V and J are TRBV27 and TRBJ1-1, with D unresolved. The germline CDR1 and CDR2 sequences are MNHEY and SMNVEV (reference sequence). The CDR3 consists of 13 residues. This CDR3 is CASSTALNTEDLF. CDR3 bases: TGTGCCAGCAGTACAGCCTTGAACACTGAAGATTTATTT.